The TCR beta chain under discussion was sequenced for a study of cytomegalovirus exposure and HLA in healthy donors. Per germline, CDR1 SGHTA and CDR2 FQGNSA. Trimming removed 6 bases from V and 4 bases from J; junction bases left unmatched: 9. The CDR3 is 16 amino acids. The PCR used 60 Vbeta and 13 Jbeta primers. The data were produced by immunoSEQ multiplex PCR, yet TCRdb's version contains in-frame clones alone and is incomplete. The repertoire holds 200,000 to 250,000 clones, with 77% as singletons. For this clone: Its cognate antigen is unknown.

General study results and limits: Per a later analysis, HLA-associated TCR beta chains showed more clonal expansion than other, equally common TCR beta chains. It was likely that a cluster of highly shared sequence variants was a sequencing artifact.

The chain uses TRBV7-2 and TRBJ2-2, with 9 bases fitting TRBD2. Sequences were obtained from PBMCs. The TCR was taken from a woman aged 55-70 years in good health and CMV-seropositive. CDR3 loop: CASSPGRGGFTGELFF. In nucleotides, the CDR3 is TGTGCCAGCAGTCCGGGGCGGGGGGGCTTCACCGGGGAGCTGTTTTTT.